This entry features one TCR beta chain sequence. Its antigen is unidentified. This sample was included in a study of graft-versus-host responses after intestinal transplantation. Study details: The recipients all started with anti-thymocyte globulin induction and then took tacrolimus and steroids for approximately 3 years.

Whole-study results and caveats: Graft-donor T cell macrochimerism coincided with high graft-versus-host to host-versus-graft clonal ratios in allografts. Present in recipient marrow, GvH clones included some that appeared first in ileum or blood.

Assay: immunoSEQ multiplex PCR; the TCRdb copy retains only in-frame clones and omits some. Counted here are 90,000 to 100,000 clones, about 91% occurring once; the ten biggest clones make up around 0.53%. The sequences come from unstimulated CD8+ T cells sorted from spleen or lymph node cells, collected before intestinal transplant. The receptor was isolated from a human donor who received an intestinal transplant.

CDR3 loop: CASSPTVDLGPGYTF. The CDR3 nucleotides read TGTGCCAGCTCGCCTACCGTTGACCTGGGGCCTGGCTACACCTTC. The J gene is TRBJ1-2, the V gene TRBV18; D perhaps matches TRBD1 (5 bases). V shed 6 bases and J shed 7 bases, with 21 bases lying between them. Per germline, CDR1 KGHSH and CDR2 LQKENI. The CDR3 spans 15 residues.